These 26 T cell receptor beta chains share one sample of origin, sequenced in a study of T cells in Graves' hyperthyroidism and ophthalmopathy. Using RNA transcripts as the source, TCR beta CDR3 regions were amplified. HTBI primers drove first-round RT-PCR of the TCR CDR3. TCRdb reanalysed the multiplex PCR reads using MiXCR and keeps one entry per CDR3 protein. The sample records approximately 520,000 distinct CDR3 sequences, less than 25% being singletons. The specimen sequenced was blood. These receptors were collected from a woman aged 25 to 39 with Graves' ophthalmopathy.

This clonotype was recorded at least ten times. V usage is TRBV19 and J usage is TRBJ2-5, with D unresolved. Trimming stripped 3 bases from V and 2 bases from J, with 10 bases between. Germline values: CDR1 LNHDA, CDR2 SQIVND (reference sequence). This CDR3 contains 14 residues. The CDR3 here is CASSILGPQETQYF. For the CDR3, the DNA is TGTGCCAGTAGTATCTTAGGACCACAAGAGACCCAGTACTTC.

V and J are TRBV20-1 and TRBJ2-7, with 9 bases lining up with TRBD1. The CDR3 contains 13 residues. The V gene's germline CDR1 is DFQATT and CDR2 SNEGSKA (reference sequence). The J segment lost 5 bases and the V segment lost 3 bases, leaving 5 bases of the junction unmatched. CDR3 amino acids: CSASPGQGNEQYF. Written as DNA, the CDR3 is TGCAGTGCTAGTCCGGGACAGGGCAACGAGCAGTACTTC.

This clonotype was counted many times. The chain carries TRBV6-5 and TRBJ1-1; D perhaps matches TRBD1 (6 bases). V lost 2 bases and J lost 5, with 12 bases in between. This CDR3 has 14 amino acids. Germline V gives CDR1 MNHEY, CDR2 SVGAGI. The CDR3 region is CASSYGGGETEAFF. CDR3 nucleotide sequence: TGTGCCAGCAGTTACGGGGGCGGCGAAACTGAAGCTTTCTTT.

This clonotype was picked up a small number of times. The chain carries TRBV20-1 and TRBJ1-1; no definite D call. Trimming pared 3 bases from V and 4 bases from J, leaving 12 bases between. The CDR3 loop spans 13 amino acids. Germline V gene sequence: CDR1 DFQATT, CDR2 SNEGSKA (reference sequence). The DNA for the CDR3 is TGCAGTGCTAGGTTAGTGAAGAGCACTGAAGCTTTCTTT. This sequence encodes CSARLVKSTEAFF.

V is TRBV5-5 and J is TRBJ1-6; D unclear. V was trimmed by 1 base and J by 10 bases, leaving 21 bases between them. Looked up from germline, CDR1 is SGHKS and CDR2 is YYEKEE (reference sequence). The CDR3 totals 17 residues. Here the CDR3 DNA reads TGTGCCAGCAGCTTGCTCCCAATATTAGAAATCGGCTCACCCCTCCACTTT. Its translation is CASSLLPILEIGSPLHF.

This clonotype came up many times. The chain carries TRBV5-6 and TRBJ2-2; D is uncertain. The CDR3 is 14 amino acids. Germline CDR1 reads SGHDT; CDR2 reads YYEEEE. The ends were cut back, 0 bases at V and 6 bases at J, with 9 bases in the middle. CDR3 protein: CASSLGRAPGELFF. In DNA, the CDR3 is TGTGCCAGCAGCTTGGGGAGAGCCCCCGGGGAGCTGTTTTTT.

The gene calls are TRBV30 and TRBJ2-7, with D perhaps matching TRBD1 (6 bases). The length of the CDR3 is 13 residues. Germline CDR1 GTSNPN, CDR2 SVGIG (reference sequence). The V and J ends lost 2 bases and 3 bases respectively, with 11 bases between them. The CDR3 reads CAWSLARGYEQYF. In DNA form, the CDR3 reads TGTGCCTGGAGTTTGGCCAGGGGCTACGAGCAGTACTTC.

This clonotype occurred many times. The rearrangement links TRBV12-3 or TRBV12-4 to TRBJ1-3; no definite D call. This CDR3 comprises 14 residues. V dropped 5 bases and J dropped 0 bases, with 8 bases sitting between them. The CDR3 region is CASSARNSGNTIYF. The CDR3 DNA reads as TGTGCCAGCAGTGCCCGGAACTCTGGAAACACCATATATTTT.

There are many counts of this clonotype. This chain connects TRBV6-5 to TRBJ1-2; D not certain. V dropped 2 bases and J dropped 0 bases, with 10 bases sitting between them. The CDR3 is 15 amino acids. Germline CDR1 MNHEY, CDR2 SVGAGI. The CDR3, as DNA: TGTGCCAGCAGTTACCCGGCGGTTTCTAACTATGGCTACACCTTC. It encodes CASSYPAVSNYGYTF.

This clonotype appeared a few times. The chain joins TRBV4-3 to TRBJ1-1; D is uncertain. CDR1 and CDR2 from the germline V gene are LGHNA and YSLEER. The CDR3 length is 14 residues. With 4 bases removed from V and 3 bases from J, the gap between germline ends came to 12 bases. CDR3 DNA sequence: TGCGCCAGCAGCCCGACCCAGGTGGACACTGAAGCTTTCTTT. Translated, it gives CASSPTQVDTEAFF.

This clonotype was observed a few times. CDR3: CASRSTGSNSPLHF. The CDR3 DNA reads TGTGCCAGCAGGTCTACAGGGTCTAATTCACCCCTCCACTTT. The genes are TRBV6-2 or TRBV6-3 and TRBJ1-6; possibly TRBD1 for D (6 bases). Between the trimmed V and J ends, which lost 6 bases and 6 bases, there was a span of 12 bases. The CDR3 consists of 14 residues. CDR1 and CDR2 from the germline V gene are MNHEY and SVGEGT.

This chain uses TRBV7-2 with TRBJ2-3, with a tentative D call TRBD2 (5 bases). The CDR3 extends over 14 amino acids. V lost 5 bases and J lost 6, with 15 bases in between. Per the germline V gene, CDR1 is SGHTA and CDR2 is FQGNSA. The CDR3 region has the DNA TGTGCCAGCAGCGTCCCGGGAACCCAGGATACGCAGTATTTT. Its translation: CASSVPGTQDTQYF.

The J gene is TRBJ1-5, the V gene TRBV19; D gene ambiguous. The V gene lost 4 bases and the J gene lost 10 bases, with 14 bases spanning the gap. Germline assignment: CDR1 LNHDA and CDR2 SQIVND (reference sequence). There are 13 residues in the CDR3. The CDR3 DNA sequence: TGTGCCAGTAGTACTAGCTTATTAGGACCCCAGCATTTT. It yields the protein CASSTSLLGPQHF.

This clonotype was counted at least ten times. This chain uses TRBV4-2 with TRBJ1-2; D might be TRBD1 (5 bases). The V end lost 2 bases, the J end lost 4 bases, and 17 bases lay between the germline ends. The CDR3 runs to 16 residues. CDR1 is LGHNA and CDR2 is YNFKEQ in the germline V gene. CDR3 in DNA: TGTGCCAGCAGCCAATTTCCTCAGGGAGGCTCCTATGGCTACACCTTC. It encodes CASSQFPQGGSYGYTF.

This clonotype was seen at least ten times. The V call is TRBV20-1, the J call TRBJ2-5; no firm D call. CDR3 length equals 13 residues. The ends were cut back, 4 bases at V and 1 base at J, with 10 bases in the middle. Germline CDR1 reads DFQATT; CDR2 reads SNEGSKA (reference sequence). CDR3 nucleotide sequence: TGCAGTGCTAACTCCTTCTTCCAAGAGACCCAGTACTTC. The encoded protein is CSANSFFQETQYF.

This clonotype was found many times. The chain carries TRBV7-2 and TRBJ2-2; TRBD1 might be the D (6 bases). The CDR3 is made up of 16 amino acids. V lost 0 bases, J lost 4 bases, and 12 bases lay in between. Germline CDR1 is SGHTA and CDR2 is FQGNSA. The CDR3 is CASSLAGRRGTGELFF. CDR3 nucleotide sequence: TGTGCCAGCAGCTTAGCGGGCCGCAGGGGCACCGGGGAGCTGTTTTTT.

This clonotype came up many times. The chain couples TRBV6-1 to TRBJ1-2, with 10 positions matching TRBD1. After removal of 2 bases from V and 4 bases from J, the junction contained 4 bases not matched to a gene. The length of the CDR3 is 15 residues. Germline V lookup: CDR1 MNHNS, CDR2 SASEGT. The CDR3, as DNA: TGTGCCAGCAGTGAAAGGACAGGGGGTGGCTATGGCTACACCTTC. It encodes CASSERTGGGYGYTF.

This clonotype came up many times. The chain has TRBV12-3 or TRBV12-4 and TRBJ2-5; the D gene is possibly TRBD1 (5 bases). There are 14 residues in the CDR3. V was trimmed by 5 bases and J by 2 bases, leaving 12 bases between them. The CDR3 sequence: CASSPRQPQETQYF. CDR3 DNA sequence: TGTGCCAGCAGTCCACGACAGCCACAAGAGACCCAGTACTTC.

The count of this clonotype is one. The chain carries TRBV7-9 and TRBJ1-6; D is unresolved. The CDR3 is made up of 14 amino acids. V was trimmed by 5 bases and J by 7 bases, leaving 12 bases between them. In germline, CDR1 is SEHNR, CDR2 FQNEAQ (reference sequence). In nucleotides, the CDR3 is TGTGCCAGCAGCCCCGCGACCCCGAATTCACCCCTCCACTTT. Its protein is CASSPATPNSPLHF.

Of note for this clonotype: Since a much larger clone is just one base distant, this may be a read error. The gene calls are TRBV11-2 and TRBJ2-6; D perhaps matches TRBD1 (5 bases). The germline CDR1 and CDR2 sequences are SGHAT and FQNNGV. The CDR3 totals 15 residues. The CDR3 coding sequence is TGTGCCAGCAGCTTAGAATACTCTGGGGCCAAAGTCCTGACTTTC. Protein: CASSLEYSGAKVLTF.

This clonotype was detected only a few times. The chain combines TRBV20-1 with TRBJ2-7; tentative D call: TRBD2 (5 bases). Trimming cost V 6 bases and J 0 bases, with 15 bases left between them. This CDR3 has 14 amino acids. Germline V CDR1 and CDR2: DFQATT, SNEGSKA (reference sequence). The CDR3 coding sequence is TGCAGTGCAAGCGGCAGGCCGAGCTCCTACGAGCAGTACTTC. Amino acids: CSASGRPSSYEQYF.

The J gene is TRBJ2-2, the V gene TRBV12-3 or TRBV12-4; D may correspond to TRBD1 or TRBD2 (5 bases each). V was cut by 4 bases and J by 0 bases, with 9 bases left in between. The CDR3 runs 15 residues. DNA of the CDR3: TGTGCCAGCAGTTCGGGACCACCGAACACCGGGGAGCTGTTTTTT. It encodes CASSSGPPNTGELFF.

This chain joins TRBV6-5 and TRBJ2-5; 8 positions match TRBD2. Germline V CDR1 and CDR2: MNHEY, SVGAGI. The CDR3 is made up of 15 amino acids. Losses at the gene ends were 4 bases for V and 2 bases for J; bases not matched to a gene: 6. The CDR3 nucleotides read TGTGCCAGCAGTTCCTCCGGGGGGGTGCAAGAGACCCAGTACTTC. Its protein product is CASSSSGGVQETQYF.

This clonotype was recorded many times. The chain couples TRBV9 to TRBJ2-7; D remains ambiguous. V was cut by 0 bases and J by 3 bases, with 7 bases left in between. There are 13 residues in the CDR3. The germline CDR1 and CDR2 sequences are SGDLS and YYNGEE. CDR3 sequence: CASSVGIDYEQYF. The CDR3 region has the DNA TGTGCCAGCAGCGTAGGGATCGACTACGAGCAGTACTTC.

A few counts support this clonotype. The chain combines TRBV18 with TRBJ2-7; a possible D gene is TRBD2 (6 bases). Germline V gene data show CDR1 as KGHSH and CDR2 as LQKENI. This CDR3 has 15 amino acids. Trimming cost V 6 bases and J 3 bases, with 18 bases left between them. Here the CDR3 reads CASSQYGGRGYEQYF. CDR3 DNA: TGTGCCAGCTCGCAATACGGAGGGCGAGGCTACGAGCAGTACTTC.

The table lists this clonotype with a few counts. The chain is built from TRBV6-2 or TRBV6-3 and TRBJ1-5, with D perhaps TRBD1 (5 bases). Trimming left V 6 bases short and J 6 bases short, with 12 bases between. CDR1 is MNHEY, CDR2 SVGEGT, per germline. The CDR3 length is 13 residues. CDR3 DNA: TGTGCCAGCAGGACAGCGGGGGGTCAGCCCCAGCATTTT. Translated, it gives CASRTAGGQPQHF.